This passage covers 21 T cell receptor beta chains from one sample sequenced in a study of T cells in tuberculosis. Here immunoSEQ multiplex PCR was the method, and the copy in TCRdb shows in-frame clones only, minus some. Here the sample spans 33,000 or so clones, about 94% being singletons. The specimen sequenced was PBMCs. The receptors were gathered from a donor aged 5-35 years with latent tuberculosis or without tuberculosis infection.

The chain recombines TRBV5-1 with TRBJ2-3; no clear D. The CDR3 loop spans 15 amino acids. The germline V and J ends were trimmed by 0 bases and 1 base, with 9 bases remaining between them. CDR1 is SGHRS and CDR2 is YFSETQ in the germline V gene. The CDR3 nucleotides read TGCGCCAGCAGCTTGGTATCCCCGGGCACAGATACGCAGTATTTT. Its translation: CASSLVSPGTDTQYF.

This rearrangement joins TRBV5-1 to TRBJ2-3; 9 nucleotides align to TRBD1. CDR3 length: 15 residues. Trimming removed 0 bases from V and 6 bases from J; junction bases left unmatched: 5. Germline CDR1 and CDR2: SGHRS and YFSETQ. CDR3 nucleotides: TGCGCCAGCAGCTTGGTGGGACAGGGAGGGGATACGCAGTATTTT. Protein product: CASSLVGQGGDTQYF.

The genes are TRBV4-1 and TRBJ2-3; a possible D gene is TRBD1 (6 bases). The CDR3 contains 16 residues. The V end was cut by 1 base, the J end by 3 bases, with 14 bases between. Per germline, CDR1 MGHRA and CDR2 YSYEKL. The CDR3 region is CASSQVVGTRTDTQYF. CDR3 DNA: TGCGCCAGCAGCCAAGTAGTTGGGACAAGGACAGATACGCAGTATTTT.

This chain joins TRBV20-1 and TRBJ1-2; D is perhaps TRBD1 (6 bases). V lost 3 bases, J lost 7 bases, and 9 bases lay in between. CDR3 size: 11 residues. CDR1 is DFQATT and CDR2 is SNEGSKA in the germline V gene (reference sequence). This chain's CDR3 is CSASQGGGYTF. The CDR3 DNA reads TGCAGTGCTAGCCAAGGGGGTGGCTACACCTTC.

This CDR3 is CASSDAPWTSGGMNTGELFF. CDR3 DNA: TGTGCCAGCAGTGATGCCCCGTGGACTAGCGGGGGGATGAACACCGGGGAGCTGTTTTTT. The rearrangement uses TRBV2 and TRBJ2-2; 14 bases are a match to TRBD2. The ends lost 3 bases at V and 1 base at J; junction bases unmatched: 10. There are 20 residues in the CDR3. CDR1 is SNHLY and CDR2 is FYNNEI in the germline V gene.

The chain joins TRBV19 to TRBJ2-5, with TRBD2 matching over 11 bases. This CDR3 spans 15 amino acids. Trimming removed 6 bases from V and 3 bases from J; junction bases left unmatched: 6. The germline CDR1 and CDR2 sequences are LNHDA and SQIVND (reference sequence). The CDR3 nucleotides read TGTGCCAGTAGAAGAGGGACTAGCGGTAAAGAGACCCAGTACTTC. This sequence encodes CASRRGTSGKETQYF. The whole variable domain, filled in from reference TRBV19 and TRBJ2-5, reads DGGITQSPKYLFRKEGQNVTLSCEQNLNHDAMYWYRQDPGQGLRLIYYSQIVNDFQKGDIAEGYSVSREKKESFPLTVTSAQKNPTAFYLCASRRGTSGKETQYFGPGTRLLVL.

The genes are TRBV9 and TRBJ1-2, with D unresolved. The germline V and J ends were trimmed by 0 bases and 2 bases, with 8 bases remaining between them. The CDR3 is 14 amino acids. In germline, CDR1 is SGDLS, CDR2 YYNGEE. The CDR3 DNA reads TGTGCCAGCAGCGTAGAACCCGGGAACTATGGCTACACCTTC. Residues: CASSVEPGNYGYTF.

This chain joins TRBV9 and TRBJ1-4, with 8 positions matching TRBD1. V gave up 3 bases and J gave up 3 bases; unmatched junction bases: 1. Germline V CDR1 and CDR2: SGDLS, YYNGEE. This CDR3 has 14 amino acids. CDR3 sequence reads: CASSAGQANEKLFF. CDR3 DNA sequence: TGTGCCAGCAGCGCGGGACAGGCTAATGAAAAACTGTTTTTT.

The chain combines TRBV9 with TRBJ2-1; TRBD2 is a possible D gene (5 bases). Deletions cut 1 base from V and 9 bases from J, with 11 bases between. The CDR3 contains 13 residues. Germline V CDR1 and CDR2: SGDLS, YYNGEE. As DNA, the CDR3 is TGTGCCAGCAGCGTACGCGACTATTCTGAGCAGTTCTTC. Its translation: CASSVRDYSEQFF.

The rearrangement links TRBV19 to TRBJ1-3; TRBD1 matches at 8 bases. J lost 4 bases, V lost 3 bases, and 8 bases had no gene match. Germline V CDR1 and CDR2: LNHDA, SQIVND (reference sequence). The CDR3 consists of 16 residues. For the CDR3, the DNA is TGTGCCAGTAGTATGGCGCGGGCAGGGGGCGGAAACACCATATATTTT. Amino acids: CASSMARAGGGNTIYF.

The chain links TRBV19 to TRBJ1-1; weak D call: TRBD1 (6 bases). This CDR3 comprises 15 residues. Germline V CDR1 and CDR2: LNHDA, SQIVND (reference sequence). V lost 10 bases and J lost 1, with 19 bases in between. CDR3: CATTAYKTGNTEAFF. In DNA, the CDR3 is TGTGCCACAACCGCATACAAGACAGGGAACACTGAAGCTTTCTTT.

The genes are TRBV6-4 and TRBJ1-1; D is ambiguous. CDR3 length: 11 amino acids. The germline V gene encodes CDR1 MRHNA and CDR2 SNTAGT. V was shortened by 6 bases and J by 8 bases, with 10 bases between the two germline ends. As DNA, the CDR3 is TGTGCCAGCAGCCCTCTTCCCGAAGCTTTCTTT. Its translation is CASSPLPEAFF.

The chain employs TRBV5-5 and TRBJ2-7, with unresolved D. Trimming pared 2 bases from V and 4 bases from J, leaving 16 bases between. The CDR3 runs to 15 residues. The V gene's germline CDR1 is SGHKS and CDR2 YYEKEE (reference sequence). The CDR3 here is CASSFFLELLYEQYF. CDR3 bases: TGTGCCAGCAGCTTCTTTCTAGAGCTACTTTACGAGCAGTACTTC.

This clone has a single count. V usage is TRBV30 and J usage is TRBJ2-7, with TRBD1 matching over 7 bases. J was trimmed by 4 bases and V by 4 bases; bases with no gene match: 10. There are 14 residues in the CDR3. The germline CDR1 and CDR2 sequences are GTSNPN and SVGIG (reference sequence). The CDR3 sequence is CAWTTPGQRYEQYF. Here the CDR3 DNA reads TGTGCCTGGACCACCCCGGGACAGAGATACGAGCAGTACTTC.

The gene calls are TRBV9 and TRBJ1-6, with D perhaps matching TRBD1 (5 bases). The V end was cut by 0 bases, the J end by 8 bases, with 15 bases between. Germline V gene sequence: CDR1 SGDLS, CDR2 YYNGEE. The CDR3 loop spans 16 amino acids. CDR3 nucleotide sequence: TGTGCCAGCAGCGTAGGATTGTCAGGGCCGGATTCACCCCTCCACTTT. Amino acid sequence: CASSVGLSGPDSPLHF.

V usage is TRBV19 and J usage is TRBJ1-2, with TRBD1 matching 8 bases. Germline loops: CDR1 LNHDA, CDR2 SQIVND (reference sequence). The CDR3 sequence is 14 residues long. V lost 5 bases, J lost 4 bases, and 6 bases stayed unmatched. The CDR3 nucleotides are TGTGCCAGTAGTCGTACCGGGACAGGCTATGGCTACACCTTC. Translating gives CASSRTGTGYGYTF.

This clone was found once. The CDR3 protein is CASSIGTGGGYTF. The CDR3 DNA is TGTGCCAGCAGTATCGGGACAGGGGGCGGCTACACCTTC. The chain carries TRBV6-5 and TRBJ1-2, with 12 nucleotides matching TRBD1. The CDR3 covers 13 residues. Germline V lookup: CDR1 MNHEY, CDR2 SVGAGI. After removal of 5 bases from V and 8 bases from J, the junction contained 3 bases not matched to a gene.

The CDR3: CASSPDRPLGEKLFF. DNA of the CDR3: TGTGCCAGCAGCCCAGACAGGCCTCTTGGTGAAAAACTGTTTTTT. The chain employs TRBV7-2 and TRBJ1-4; D might be TRBD1 (6 bases). The CDR3 is 15 residues long. Germline V lookup: CDR1 SGHTA, CDR2 FQGNSA. V was pared by 5 bases and J by 7 bases, with 17 bases between. Looking up the rest from reference TRBV7-2 and TRBJ1-4 gives the full variable domain: GAGVSQSPSNKVTEKGKDVELRCDPISGHTALYWYRQSLGQGLEFLIYFQGNSAPDKSGLPSDRFSAERTGGSVSTLTIQRTQQEDSAVYLCASSPDRPLGEKLFFGSGTQLSVL.

The chain recombines TRBV9 with TRBJ2-1, with D possibly matching TRBD2 (6 bases). The V end was cut by 0 bases, the J end by 3 bases, with 13 bases between. The CDR3 totals 16 residues. The germline V gene has CDR1 SGDLS and CDR2 YYNGEE. As DNA, the CDR3 is TGTGCCAGCAGCGTAGAGGTCCGGGACTTCTACAATGAGCAGTTCTTC. Translated: CASSVEVRDFYNEQFF.

The chain couples TRBV9 to TRBJ2-1; D is perhaps TRBD2 (6 bases). Germline V gene data show CDR1 as SGDLS and CDR2 as YYNGEE. V lost 0 bases and J lost 5, with 12 bases in between. This CDR3 comprises 15 residues. In nucleotides, the CDR3 is TGTGCCAGCAGCGTAGACGCGGGGCATGACAATGAGCAGTTCTTC. This gives the protein CASSVDAGHDNEQFF.

The chain is built from TRBV5-4 and TRBJ2-1, with 11 bases matching TRBD1. The J segment lost 7 bases and the V segment lost 1 base, leaving 4 bases of the junction unmatched. Germline CDR1 reads SGHNT; CDR2 reads YYREEE (reference sequence). The CDR3 covers 15 residues. The CDR3 DNA reads as TGTGCCAGCAGCTTGATGGGACAGGGGGAGAATGAGCAGTTCTTC. It encodes CASSLMGQGENEQFF.